This T cell receptor (beta chain) was documented in a study of blood T cells in healthy people across ages (dated by TCRdb to about 2015). At the level of the whole study: Template switching captured roughly one uniquely barcoded TCR beta cDNA molecule per two T cells in model experiments. Age-related changes in TCR beta repertoire diversity were measured in the study by deep sequencing normalized with unique cDNA molecular identifiers. The donors were split into four age groups: young (average about 15 years), middle-aged (over 35), aged (about 56) and long-lived (more than 80). To avoid experimental bias, donors of different ages were distributed randomly across sequencing lanes. Two additional independent replicas of 1 million unique cDNA reads from the same blood draw were analyzed for two donors (one aged 18 to 30 and one aged 80 or older). General conclusions and limits of the study: Observed TCR beta diversity per million T cells fell roughly linearly with age, and a significant reduction was already apparent by age about 36. Conclusive comparison of naive and antigen-experienced compartments was prevented by the profiling of bulk unsorted PBMCs. Donor CMV infection status was unknown, potentially confounding age-related changes in expanded clonotypes. A strong correlation was found between observed TCR beta diversity and the percentage of naive T cells measured by flow cytometry. Estimates of total diversity based on one million sequenced T cells were regarded as lower bounds and as underestimates. Compared with the aged group, more naive CD4+ T cells, fewer expanded clones and increased TCR diversity were shown by the long-lived group, suggesting age selection.

In regard to this clonotype: Its antigen is unknown. Qualities for individual bases were not recorded, and no much larger clone is one base off.

From cysteine to phenylalanine, the CDR3 is 11 amino acids long. Only the CDR3 DNA stays, 33 bases, in frame from base 1. In the germline V gene (reference sequence), CDR1 corresponds to LNHDA and CDR2 to SQIVND. Preparation of the library involved 5' RACE. Reads for this sample came from an Illumina HiSeq 2500. The second PCR ran for about 7 to 11 cycles and used a J-beta primer mix along with a sample-barcoded 5' primer. A template-switch 5' adaptor carrying 12 random nucleotides introduced a unique molecular identifier onto each TCR beta cDNA molecule. Each sample yielded at least 2.5 million CDR3-containing paired-end reads. The Mint cDNA synthesis kit, primed by a TRBC-specific oligonucleotide, was used to synthesize first-strand cDNA from all RNA. All cDNA was treated with uracil-DNA glycosylase and then went through a first 18-cycle PCR with the universal primers M1SS and BC2_uni_R. In the source study's methods: For normalization, 1 million high-quality reads, each with a distinct molecular identifier, were randomly selected from each sample. Instead of being binned into consensus sequences, reads that shared molecular identifiers were thrown out. MiTCR, run with a Q25 quality threshold and the strictest error-elimination algorithm, handled CDR3 identification, clonotype clustering and error correction. A nonparametric unseen species model with Euler transformation was used to estimate lower-bound total TCR beta diversity. TCRdb reanalyzed the raw reads on its own, using fastp at Q25 for trimming and MiXCR for clone calling, and kept in-frame beta chains. Identical CDR3 protein sequences are pooled into one entry, listed with their most common genes and DNA. These V and J calls originate from TCRdb's pipeline instead of the authors' own analysis. Within this sample are hundreds of thousands of distinct CDR3 sequences, with more than 45% of them counted one time only. In total, the top ten clones hold around 50% of the sample.

The approximately 40 donors, aged about 6 to 95 years, were systemically healthy Caucasian individuals from Russia. Each donor gave about 11 milliliters of peripheral blood, drawn into EDTA-treated Vacutainer tubes. Ficoll-Paque density-gradient centrifugation was used to isolate PBMCs, with at least 6.5 million per sample. Total RNA was extracted from PBMCs with Trizol reagent, with at least 6 micrograms obtained per sample. The percentages of naive CD45RAhigh/CD27high T cells were determined by flow cytometry on a PBMC aliquot from every donor. The sequence joins TRBV19 to TRBJ2-7; a tentative D call is TRBD2 (5 bases match). The tail of the sequence fits TRBJ2-5 better, so the J call may be wrong. The TCR originated in a man in his 60s in good health. Sequenced: blood. The nucleotides read TGTGCCAGTAAGGGAGAAGAGACCCAGTACTTC. Its protein product is CASKGEETQYF.